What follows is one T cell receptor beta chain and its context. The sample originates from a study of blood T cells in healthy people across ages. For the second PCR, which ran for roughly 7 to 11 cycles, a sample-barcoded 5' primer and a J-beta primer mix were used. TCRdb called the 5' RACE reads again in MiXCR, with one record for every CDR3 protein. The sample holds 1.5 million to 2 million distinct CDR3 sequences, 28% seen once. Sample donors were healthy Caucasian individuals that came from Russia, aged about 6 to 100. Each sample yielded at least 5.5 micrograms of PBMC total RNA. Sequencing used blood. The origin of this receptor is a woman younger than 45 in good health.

The DNA for the CDR3 is TGTGCCAGCAGCCAACAGAACCTATATACGCAGTATTTT. It codes for CASSQQNLYTQYF. V is TRBV3-1 and J is TRBJ2-3, with D unclear. The CDR3 length is 13 residues. V dropped 2 bases and J dropped 7 bases, with 10 bases sitting between them. Per germline, CDR1 LGHDT and CDR2 YNNKEL (reference sequence).